The sequence of this T cell receptor beta chain was determined in a study of blood T cells in healthy people across ages (dated by TCRdb to about 2015). For the study in its entirety: In model experiments, template switching captured roughly one uniquely barcoded TCR beta cDNA molecule for every two T cells. To track age-related changes in TCR beta repertoire diversity, the study relied on deep sequencing normalized with unique cDNA molecular identifiers. The donors were divided into four age groups: young (average approximately 17 years), middle-aged (about 39), aged (roughly 66) and long-lived (approximately 74). Using the same blood draw, the study looked at two additional independent replicas of 1 million unique cDNA reads for two donors, one aged 18 to 30 and the other aged 80 or older. What the authors observed across the whole study: Total diversity estimates from one million sequenced T cells were considered lower bounds and underestimates. The percentage of naive T cells measured by flow cytometry correlated strongly with observed TCR beta diversity. Because profiling used bulk unsorted PBMCs, naive and antigen-experienced compartments could not be compared conclusively. Observed TCR beta diversity per million T cells fell roughly linearly with age, and a significant reduction was already apparent by age around 40. Compared with the aged group, the long-lived group had more naive CD4+ T cells, fewer expanded clones and increased TCR diversity, suggesting age selection. Because the CMV infection status of the donors was unknown, age-related changes in expanded clonotypes may potentially have been confounded.

Systemically healthy Caucasian individuals from Russia, over 30 in total and aged about 6 to 90 years, were included as donors. Approximately 10 milliliters of peripheral blood were collected from each donor into EDTA-treated Vacutainer tubes. Ficoll-Paque density-gradient centrifugation was used to isolate PBMCs, with at least 7 million per sample. Total RNA was extracted from PBMCs with Trizol reagent, with at least 5 micrograms obtained per sample. Naive CD45RAhigh/CD27high T cell percentages were measured by flow cytometry on a PBMC aliquot from every donor. Library prep was done by 5' RACE. For sequencing, an Illumina HiSeq 2500 was employed. A second PCR of 7 to 11 cycles was run with a J-beta primer mix and a sample-barcoded 5' primer. Each TCR beta cDNA molecule received a unique molecular identifier from a template-switch 5' adaptor carrying 12 random nucleotides. At least 2.5 million CDR3-containing paired-end reads were obtained from each sample. First-strand cDNA was synthesized from all RNA with the Mint cDNA synthesis kit, primed by a TRBC-specific oligonucleotide. All cDNA was treated with uracil-DNA glycosylase and then went through a first 18-cycle PCR with the universal primers M1SS and BC2_uni_R. The published analysis was carried out like this. For normalization, 1 million high-quality reads, each with a distinct molecular identifier, were randomly selected from each sample. Instead of being binned into consensus sequences, reads with shared molecular identifiers were discarded. MiTCR, set to a Q25 quality threshold and the strictest error-elimination algorithm, was used for CDR3 identification, clonotype clustering and error correction. Lower-bound total TCR beta diversity was estimated with a nonparametric unseen species model using Euler transformation. The public reads were run again by TCRdb, first through fastp at Q25 and then through MiXCR, and only productive beta chains were kept. CDR3 protein duplicates are merged, each entry listing the most common genes and DNA. The V and J calls were determined by TCRdb, not by the authors. This sample lists 800,000 to 1,300,000 distinct CDR3 sequences; 20% to 25% were detected once. About 0.69% of the sample comes from the top ten.

This clonotype occurred many times. Its recognized antigen is unknown. No quality values exist for individual bases; no much larger clone is one base distant. V sheds 8 bases and J sheds 0 bases, leaving 12 bases between their ends. Taken from the germline V gene (reference sequence), the CDR1 and CDR2 loops are LNHNV and YYDKDF. Counted from cysteine to phenylalanine, this CDR3 has 14 amino acids. The only DNA kept is the CDR3, 42 bases in frame from the first base. This sample also appeared in a second study, on T cells of mothers and their children. The second publication reports: Donors were nine systemically healthy Caucasian individuals: three mothers and their six children. cDNA synthesis consumed the entire amount of extracted RNA, loaded at approximately 1.6 ug RNA in each 15 ul reaction. In the second PCR, sample barcodes and 2-4 random nucleotides were introduced via the M1S primer. Over 8.5 million TCR beta CDR3 reads were obtained for each mother, and 2.5 million to 3 million reads were obtained for each child. In both related and unrelated pairs, thymic selection shapes the output of TCR recombination in a similar way, with inherited differences having only a minor effect. Normalized repertoire overlap was always slightly but never significantly higher in related than unrelated mother-child pairs. No persistent microchimeric T cell clones were found, with a detection sensitivity of approximately 100 clones per million clonotypes. The study used deep NGS to compare TCR beta repertoires of mothers and children, seeking features distinguishing related mother-child pairs from unrelated individuals. Mothers averaged roughly 40 +/- 4 years of age and children averaged roughly 11 +/- 4 years. Libraries were sequenced on Illumina HiSeq 2000 with 100+100 nt paired-end reads after adapter ligation with NEBNext reagents. To prevent cross-contamination, the mother and child libraries were prepared a month apart and were sequenced in separate runs. Between about 500,000 and 2,100,000 distinct TCR beta clonotypes were identified per donor. Naive TCR beta clonotypes were estimated from low-frequency clonotypes matched to each donor's FACS-determined naive share, without sorting.

The V and J segments used are TRBV15 and TRBJ2-3; D gene: possibly TRBD1, on 5 matching bases. The receptor comes from a girl aged 2 to 9 in good health. The sequenced material came from blood. The CDR3 has the sequence CATAWGRSTDTQYF. The DNA sequence is TGTGCCACCGCCTGGGGCCGAAGCACAGATACGCAGTATTTT.